This T cell receptor (beta chain) was identified in a study of blood T cell repertoires in COVID-19. Background on the study: Spain, Italy and the United States supplied samples that represented acute and convalescent COVID-19. PBMCs, B-cell-depleted T cells, or T cells provided the cDNA or gDNA that made up the material.

As originally analysed: The authors estimated nucleated cell counts from reference gene primer amplification. Some clones are missing from TCRdb's copy, which holds only in-frame ones; the method was immunoSEQ multiplex PCR. V and J calls plus clone size are reproduced from that table; the DNA served to infer D and trimming. The table has 270,000 or so clones, over 75% seen once. CDR1 is SGHTS and CDR2 is YDEGEE in the germline V gene. V lost 1 base to trimming and J lost 8 bases; unmatched junction nucleotides: 5. The CDR3 is 15 residues long. The sequenced sample consisted of peripheral blood. The chain carries TRBV5-8 and TRBJ1-4; 10 bases match TRBD1. The receptor comes from a human donor in a cohort sampled during active COVID-19. CDR3 residues: CASSLYRDRGEKLFF. The CDR3 DNA sequence: TGTGCCAGCAGCTTGTATAGGGACAGGGGAGAAAAACTGTTTTTT.